The 28 T cell receptor beta chains below all came from one sample that was sequenced in a study of molecular identifiers for immune sequencing clone quantification. TCRdb independently ran MiXCR on the PCR reads; one entry per CDR3 protein. Among 80,000 to 95,000 distinct CDR3 sequences, 15% to 20% were seen once, and the ten largest hold around 0.91%. Material for sequencing was naive CD8+ T cells from blood, with Jurkat cell RNA spiked in. Regarding subset: FACS-sorted CD8+CD4-CCR7+CD45RA+ naive T cells. The receptors stem from a human donor in good health. Some libraries in this study had Jurkat cell RNA spiked in.

In its sample, this clonotype was seen once. The CDR3 sequence: CASSLAQGALHNEQFF. As DNA, the CDR3 is TGTGCCAGCAGCTTAGCGCAGGGGGCCTTGCACAATGAGCAGTTCTTC. The chain carries TRBV7-2 and TRBJ2-1; 8 positions agree with TRBD1. The CDR3 runs 16 residues. The junction had 6 bases not matched to a gene; V was cut back by 0 bases and J by 5 bases. The germline CDR1 and CDR2 sequences are SGHTA and FQGNSA.

This clonotype was picked up many times. The chain links TRBV20-1 to TRBJ2-2; 10 bases are a match to TRBD1. The CDR3 totals 16 residues. Trimming took 0 bases from V and 3 from J; bases not matched to a gene: 4. Per germline, CDR1 DFQATT and CDR2 SNEGSKA (reference sequence). The CDR3 spells CSARDRDRGYTGELFF. The CDR3 bases are TGCAGTGCTAGAGACCGGGACAGGGGATACACCGGGGAGCTGTTTTTT.

This clonotype was seen many times. This sequence joins TRBV9 and TRBJ2-7; D is undetermined. This CDR3 is 16 amino acids long. Looked up from germline, CDR1 is SGDLS and CDR2 is YYNGEE. V was trimmed by 3 bases and J by 2 bases, leaving 18 bases between them. The CDR3 sequence is CASSARPTESTYEQYF. The CDR3 nucleotides read TGTGCCAGCAGCGCTCGGCCCACAGAATCCACCTACGAGCAGTACTTC. Full variable domain (rest looked up from reference TRBV9 and TRBJ2-7): DSGVTQTPKHLITATGQRVTLRCSPRSGDLSVYWYQQSLDQGLQFLIQYYNGEERAKGNILERFSAQQFPDLHSELNLSSLELGDSALYFCASSARPTESTYEQYFGPGTRLTVT.

This clonotype was seen a few times. A much larger clone differs from this one at a single base, so this may be a read error. The genes are TRBV7-2 and TRBJ2-2; perhaps D is TRBD1 or TRBD2 (5 bases each). The CDR3 is 15 amino acids. Germline V gene data show CDR1 as SGHTA and CDR2 as FQGNSA. The CDR3 DNA follows: TGTGCCGGCAGCTTAGTATGGGACCACACCGGGGAGCTGTTTTTT. Protein product: CAGSLVWDHTGELFF.

This clonotype has more than one count but fewer than ten. The chain is built from TRBV7-9 and TRBJ2-4, with D possibly being TRBD2 (6 bases). Germline V gene lookup returns CDR1 SEHNR and CDR2 FQNEAQ (reference sequence). The CDR3 sequence is 15 residues long. The ends were cut back, 4 bases at V and 9 bases at J, with 19 bases in the middle. In nucleotides, the CDR3 is TGTGCCAGCAGCTCAGCCGGGAGTCACAAGGGCATTCAGTACTTC. It translates to CASSSAGSHKGIQYF.

For the CDR3, the DNA is TGTGCCACGTCCCGGGACAGCTACGAGCAGTACTTC. It codes for CATSRDSYEQYF. The V and J genes are TRBV19 and TRBJ2-7; TRBD1 aligns across 7 bases. Germline lookup yields CDR1 LNHDA and CDR2 SQIVND (reference sequence). This CDR3 region has 12 residues. The trim removed 10 bases at V and 3 bases at J, leaving 6 bases unmatched.

This clonotype came up many times. The CDR3 spells CASSFQGADYGYTF. In nucleotides, the CDR3 is TGTGCCAGCAGTTTCCAGGGGGCGGACTATGGCTACACCTTC. The V gene is TRBV28, the J gene TRBJ1-2; 8 bases match TRBD1. Trimming removed 3 bases from V and 3 bases from J; junction bases left unmatched: 3. This CDR3 is built from 14 residues. CDR1 is MDHEN and CDR2 is SYDVKM in the germline V gene.

This clonotype appeared many times. This chain uses TRBV25-1 with TRBJ2-7, with D hard to call. Trimming shortened V by 0 bases and J by 5 bases, and 5 bases separated the two germline ends. The CDR3 spans 12 residues. Germline-derived CDR1 and CDR2 are MGHDK and SYGVNS. The CDR3 nucleotides read TGTGCCAGCAGTGAATACTGGGACGAGCAGTACTTC. This gives the protein CASSEYWDEQYF.

This clonotype was counted at least ten times. The rearrangement joins TRBV7-9 to TRBJ2-7; the D gene is possibly TRBD2 (6 bases). CDR3 length: 16 amino acids. The V gene's germline CDR1 is SEHNR and CDR2 FQNEAQ (reference sequence). Trimming shortened V by 5 bases and J by 9 bases, and 26 bases separated the two germline ends. CDR3 DNA sequence: TGTGCCAGCAGCCCGGCTGGGCAGGGCCTCCCGGAGGGGCAGTACTTC. Amino acids: CASSPAGQGLPEGQYF.

This clonotype was seen many times. The chain links TRBV19 to TRBJ1-2; D unresolved. Per germline, CDR1 LNHDA and CDR2 SQIVND (reference sequence). The CDR3 runs to 15 residues. V gave up 3 bases and J gave up 4 bases, with 15 bases separating them. CDR3 sequence: CASSMVAGYGYGYTF. As DNA, the CDR3 is TGTGCCAGTAGTATGGTGGCAGGCTATGGCTATGGCTACACCTTC.

Concerning this clonotype itself: A much more abundant neighbour one base away suggests this may be a read error. The chain joins TRBV28 to TRBJ2-2, with TRBD1 as a possible D gene (6 bases). Germline V lookup: CDR1 MDHEN, CDR2 SYDVKM. The CDR3 loop spans 17 amino acids. Written as DNA, the CDR3 is TGTGCCAGCAGAGGTTTCGAAGGACAGCGGAACGCCGGGGAGCTGTTTTTT. Translating gives CASRGFEGQRNAGELFF.

This clonotype was recorded at least ten times. The rearrangement uses TRBV4-3 and TRBJ2-3, with D possibly matching TRBD2 (7 bases). The CDR3 is made up of 18 amino acids. V was pared by 0 bases and J by 3 bases, with 19 bases between. From germline, CDR1 is LGHNA and CDR2 YSLEER. The CDR3 loop is CASSQDPGGGGLTDTQYF. In DNA form, the CDR3 reads TGCGCCAGCAGCCAAGATCCTGGGGGGGGGGGCCTAACAGATACGCAGTATTTT.

This clonotype was seen more than once but under ten times. This chain uses TRBV27 with TRBJ2-7, with D tentatively TRBD1 or TRBD2 (5 bases each). The V gene lost 3 bases and the J gene lost 3 bases, with 12 bases spanning the gap. CDR1 MNHEY and CDR2 SMNVEV come from the germline V gene (reference sequence). CDR3 length: 14 residues. In nucleotides, the CDR3 is TGTGCCAGCAGTTTCCGGGACCGAGTCTACGAGCAGTACTTC. Its protein is CASSFRDRVYEQYF.

This clonotype was recorded many times. The chain combines TRBV25-1 with TRBJ2-2; TRBD1 agrees at 7 bases. The CDR3 covers 18 residues. The V gene's germline CDR1 is MGHDK and CDR2 SYGVNS. The J segment lost 4 bases and the V segment lost 1 base, leaving 12 bases of the junction unmatched. The CDR3 reads CASSELTTGDLGTGELFF. The CDR3 DNA sequence: TGTGCCAGCAGTGAATTAACTACAGGGGATTTGGGCACCGGGGAGCTGTTTTTT.

Remarks on this clonotype: Just one base apart from a much larger clone, this may be a read error. Since the CDR3 does not end with the conserved phenylalanine or tryptophan, this likely comes from a read error. As DNA, the CDR3 is TGCGCCAGCACCCCGGGGACTGAAGCTTTCTCT. It translates to CASTPGTEAFS. The chain links TRBV12-3 or TRBV12-4 to TRBJ1-1; D is unresolved. The CDR3 extends over 11 amino acids.

This clonotype has ten or more counts. J is TRBJ1-1 and V is TRBV30; D call uncertain. Deletions cut 0 bases from V and 1 base from J, with 3 bases between. Germline V lookup: CDR1 GTSNPN, CDR2 SVGIG (reference sequence). The CDR3 length is 12 residues. DNA for the CDR3: TGTGCCTGGAGTGTAACGAACACTGAAGCTTTCTTT. Amino acid sequence: CAWSVTNTEAFF.

This clonotype was observed at least ten times. The chain joins TRBV20-1 to TRBJ2-7, with 10 bases identical to TRBD2. The germline CDR1 and CDR2 sequences are DFQATT and SNEGSKA (reference sequence). J gave up 2 bases and V 2 bases, and 12 bases lay outside the gene matches. The CDR3 sequence is 17 residues long. For the CDR3, the DNA is TGCAGTGCTAGACCCTCGGCTAGCGGGAGTGGGGCCTACGAGCAGTACTTC. The encoded protein is CSARPSASGSGAYEQYF.

This clonotype occurred a few times. The chain combines TRBV4-1 with TRBJ1-2; D gene unclear. This CDR3 region has 15 residues. Germline lookup yields CDR1 MGHRA and CDR2 YSYEKL. V was cut by 2 bases and J by 7 bases, with 17 bases left in between. The CDR3 loop reads CASSQNRGLDFGYTF. The CDR3 DNA follows: TGCGCCAGCAGCCAAAATCGGGGATTGGATTTTGGCTACACCTTC.

This clonotype came up many times. The chain carries TRBV6-5 and TRBJ2-7, with D perhaps TRBD2 (6 bases). The germline V gene encodes CDR1 MNHEY and CDR2 SVGAGI. This CDR3 spans 16 amino acids. V was clipped by 0 bases and J by 2 bases, with 14 bases between them. CDR3 sequence: CASSYSGRGNTYEQYF. CDR3 sequence (DNA): TGTGCCAGCAGTTACTCTGGGCGGGGCAACACCTACGAGCAGTACTTC.

Comments on this clonotype: This clone may be a read error of a much larger clone one base away. The chain combines TRBV15 with TRBJ2-1; tentative D call: TRBD1 (5 bases). The germline CDR1 and CDR2 sequences are LNHNV and YYDKDF (reference sequence). The CDR3 has 14 amino acids. In nucleotides, the CDR3 is TGTGCCACCAGCAGAGACCCAGGGAACAATGAGCGGTTCTTC. The encoded protein is CATSRDPGNNERFF.

The J gene is TRBJ2-3, the V gene TRBV7-6; tentatively, D is TRBD1 or TRBD2 (5 bases each). V shed 1 base and J shed 3 bases, with 14 bases lying between them. CDR1 is SGHVS and CDR2 is FNYEAQ in the germline V gene. CDR3 length: 16 amino acids. The CDR3 bases are TGTGCCAGCAGCTTAGAGTATGGTGGGGGTACAGATACGCAGTATTTT. Encoded protein: CASSLEYGGGTDTQYF.

Many counts were recorded for this clonotype. The rearrangement uses TRBV7-9 and TRBJ2-1; D unresolved. Trimming pared 5 bases from V and 4 bases from J, leaving 15 bases between. Germline CDR1 SEHNR, CDR2 FQNEAQ (reference sequence). The CDR3 covers 15 residues. The CDR3 DNA is TGTGCCAGCAGCCAAACCTCCGACCGATACAATGAGCAGTTCTTC. It encodes CASSQTSDRYNEQFF.

A word on this clonotype: A much bigger clone sits one base away, suggesting this may be a read error. The rearrangement links TRBV19 to TRBJ1-5, with no clear D. The CDR3 spans 15 residues. Looked up from germline, CDR1 is LNHDA and CDR2 is SQIVND (reference sequence). CDR3 residues: CASSVLGDTNQPRHF. CDR3 nucleotide sequence: TGTGCCAGTAGTGTTTTAGGAGATACCAATCAGCCCCGGCATTTT.

This clonotype came up a few times. It may be a read error: a sequence one base away is much more abundant. Given the absence of the conserved phenylalanine or tryptophan at the CDR3 end, a read error is likely. This sequence joins TRBV5-4 and TRBJ2-7; 8 nucleotides line up with TRBD2. Germline loops: CDR1 SGHNT, CDR2 YYREEE (reference sequence). With V trimmed by 5 bases and J by 6 bases, 10 bases remained unmatched. This CDR3 contains 14 residues. The CDR3 bases are TGTGCCAGCAGGCCCAGCGGGAGTTTGGGCGAGCAGTACTCC. It is translated as CASRPSGSLGEQYS.

This clonotype came up many times. The rearrangement links TRBV20-1 to TRBJ2-1; 8 bases agree with TRBD1. Germline CDR1 is DFQATT and CDR2 is SNEGSKA (reference sequence). CDR3 length: 16 residues. The CDR3 sequence is CRAGTGDSLPYNEQFF. In DNA, the CDR3 is TGCAGGGCCGGGACAGGAGACTCGTTGCCGTACAATGAGCAGTTCTTC.

This clonotype has a count of ten or more. The chain recombines TRBV7-9 with TRBJ2-5, with TRBD2 matching over 9 bases. V lost 5 bases and J lost 1; bases outside the gene matches: 8. The CDR3 spans 16 residues. Germline V lookup: CDR1 SEHNR, CDR2 FQNEAQ (reference sequence). The CDR3 nucleotides read TGTGCCAGCAGCGTAGGGCTAGCGGGGCCCCAAGAGACCCAGTACTTC. It translates to CASSVGLAGPQETQYF.

The chain carries TRBV7-2 and TRBJ2-3; D not certain. Looked up from germline, CDR1 is SGHTA and CDR2 is FQGNSA. V gave up 4 bases and J gave up 4 bases, with 6 bases separating them. The CDR3 runs 12 residues. CDR3 loop: CASSSVSDTQYF. Written as DNA, the CDR3 is TGTGCCAGCAGCTCCGTATCAGATACGCAGTATTTT. Supplemented by reference TRBV7-2 and TRBJ2-3, the full variable domain reads GAGVSQSPSNKVTEKGKDVELRCDPISGHTALYWYRQSLGQGLEFLIYFQGNSAPDKSGLPSDRFSAERTGGSVSTLTIQRTQQEDSAVYLCASSSVSDTQYFGPGTRLTVL.

Concerning this clonotype itself: This sequence may be a read error, since a much larger clone differs from it by one base. This chain links TRBV7-9 with TRBJ2-5; 7 nucleotides match TRBD2. J lost 2 bases, V lost 4 bases, and 10 bases had no gene match. Germline V lookup: CDR1 SEHNR, CDR2 FQNEAQ (reference sequence). This CDR3 has 16 amino acids. CDR3 DNA sequence: TGTGCCAGCAGCTCAGTACCTAGCGGTTTACAAGAGACCCAGTACTTC. It translates to CASSSVPSGLQETQYF. The full variable domain, its missing parts supplied by reference TRBV7-9 and TRBJ2-5, is DTGVSQNPRHKITKRGQNVTFRCDPISEHNRLYWYRQTLGQGPEFLTYFQNEAQLEKSRLLSDRFSAERPKGSFSTLEIQRTEQGDSAMYLCASSSVPSGLQETQYFGPGTRLLVL.